These T cell receptor beta chains were read from a single sample in a study of T cell responses to AZD1222 COVID-19 vaccine. Method: immunoSEQ multiplex PCR; TCRdb's copy keeps in-frame clones and lacks some. The sample holds 130,000 to 150,000 clones, about 87% seen once. Sequencing was performed on peripheral blood, taken on day 0 of AZD1222 vaccination. The receptor source for this set is an adult in good health. The CDR3 runs from the conserved cysteine through the conserved F or W. The D gene is left open where the match is weak. Not every row has a clone size; where given, it reads once, few, many or a size class.

J | size | V | D | length | DNA | CDR3
TRBJ2-5 | - | TRBV4-2 | TRBD2 | 15 | TGTGCCAGCAGCCCCCTGGCGGCCGGGGAGGGGACCCAGTACTTC | CASSPLAAGEGTQYF
TRBJ1-6 | few | TRBV18 | TRBD1 | 14 | TGTGCCAGCTCACCAGGGACAGCCAATTCACCCCTCCACTTT | CASSPGTANSPLHF
TRBJ1-6 | - | TRBV2 | TRBD1 | 14 | TGTGCCAGCAGCAACAGGGGGGATAATTCACCCCTCCACTTT | CASSNRGDNSPLHF
TRBJ2-7 | - | TRBV28 | - | 13 | TGTGCCAGCAGTTTACAGGGTTGGTACGAGCAGTACTTC | CASSLQGWYEQYF
TRBJ2-1 | once | TRBV19 | TRBD1 | 15 | TGTGCCAGTAGTAACGGACAGGGGATCTACAATGAGCAGTTCTTC | CASSNGQGIYNEQFF
TRBJ1-1 | - | TRBV2 | - | 13 | TGTGCCAGCAGTGAGCAGGAAGGCACTGAAGCTTTCTTT | CASSEQEGTEAFF
TRBJ2-2 | once | TRBV12-3/TRBV12-4 | - | 13 | TGTGCCAGCAGGGACCCAGGCACCGGGGAGCTGTTTTTT | CASRDPGTGELFF
TRBJ1-2 | few | TRBV30 | - | 13 | TGTGCCTGGGACGTCAGGAATAACTATGGCTACACCTTC | CAWDVRNNYGYTF
TRBJ2-2 | - | TRBV6-5 | TRBD1 | 15 | TGTGCCAGCAACGGACAGGGGGCTGTGGCCGGGGAGCTGTTTTTT | CASNGQGAVAGELFF
TRBJ1-5 | - | TRBV28 | - | 12 | TGTGCCAGCAGTCTCTTCGGTCAGCCCCAGCATTTT | CASSLFGQPQHF
TRBJ1-4 | once | TRBV4-2 | - | 15 | TGTGCCAGCAGCCAAGATTGGAGGGATGGGGGAGGACTGTTTTTT | CASSQDWRDGGGLFF
TRBJ1-6 | - | TRBV19 | TRBD1 | 16 | TGTGCCAGTAGTATAGGAATCGGCAGGGGGCGTTCACCCCTCCACTTT | CASSIGIGRGRSPLHF
TRBJ2-3 | few | TRBV7-2 | - | 16 | TGTGCCAGCAGCTTAGTCGCAGGGCCCACTGCGGATACGCAGTATTTT | CASSLVAGPTADTQYF
TRBJ1-5 | - | TRBV27 | - | 19 | TGTGCCAGCAGTTTATTTCGCCCCCTCATGGGCGGGAAGAATCAGCCCCAGCATTTT | CASSLFRPLMGGKNQPQHF
TRBJ1-1 | - | TRBV6-5 | - | 14 | TGTGCCAGCAGTTACGCAGGGCCGAACACTGAAGCTTTCTTT | CASSYAGPNTEAFF
TRBJ2-5 | - | TRBV19 | - | 14 | TGTGCCAGCCGAACAGCGCTCTCTCAAGAGACCCAGTACTTC | CASRTALSQETQYF
TRBJ1-5 | few | TRBV27 | TRBD1 | 15 | TGTGCCAGCAGTTTAGTAGGGGGCGGCAATCAGCCCCAGCATTTT | CASSLVGGGNQPQHF
TRBJ1-5 | - | TRBV6-1 | - | 16 | TGTGCCAGCAGTGAAAGGGCAGACCGAACCAATCAGCCCCAGCATTTT | CASSERADRTNQPQHF
TRBJ2-7 | - | TRBV5-1 | - | 15 | TGCGCCAGCAGGGCGGGACTTTTAAGCTCCTACGAGCAGTACTTC | CASRAGLLSSYEQYF
TRBJ1-1 | - | TRBV2 | - | 14 | TGTGCCAGCAGTCCCCAAGGCGGGGGGCGCAGATCTTTCTTT | CASSPQGGGRRSFF
TRBJ2-3 | - | TRBV29-1 | - | 14 | TGCAGCGCGAGGGACACTTTTGGCACAGATACGCAGTATTTT | CSARDTFGTDTQYF
TRBJ2-1 | - | TRBV19 | TRBD2 | 15 | TGTGCCAGTATAAGTACGGGGGGTCGCTACAATGAGCAGTTCTTC | CASISTGGRYNEQFF
TRBJ2-1 | few | TRBV7-3 | - | 12 | TGTGCCAGCAGCTTAAACTACAATGAGCAGTTCTTC | CASSLNYNEQFF
TRBJ1-1 | once | TRBV28 | - | 10 | TGTGCCAGCGGGCGAGAGGAAGCTTTCTTT | CASGREEAFF
TRBJ1-1 | - | TRBV7-9 | TRBD1 | 17 | TGTGCCAGCAGCTTAGGGTTATTGCAGGGGGCATTCACTGAAGCTTTCTTT | CASSLGLLQGAFTEAFF
TRBJ1-2 | - | TRBV4-1 | - | 15 | TGCGCCAGCAGCCAAGGTCGCTGGGGCGGCTATGGCTACACCTTC | CASSQGRWGGYGYTF
TRBJ1-1 | - | TRBV4-2 | - | 14 | TGTGCCAGCAGCCCGCTGGGCGGGCACACTGAAGCTTTCTTT | CASSPLGGHTEAFF
TRBJ2-7 | once | TRBV6-5 | - | 12 | TGTGCCAGCAGTTACTCCTTGGGACAGCAGTACTTC | CASSYSLGQQYF
TRBJ1-2 | - | TRBV6-5 | - | 14 | TGTGCCAGCAGTTACGCCGGACAGACGGGAGGCTACACCTTC | CASSYAGQTGGYTF
TRBJ2-2 | - | TRBV29-1 | - | 15 | TGCAGCGTTGAAGGCTTGGGGGTGGGCACCGGGGAGCTGTTTTTT | CSVEGLGVGTGELFF
TRBJ1-6 | - | TRBV3-1/TRBV3-2 | - | 14 | TGTGCCAGCAGCCAAGGGGGGTTGCTTTCACCCCTCCACTTT | CASSQGGLLSPLHF
TRBJ2-1 | - | TRBV28 | - | 14 | TGTGCCAGCAGCTCCCCTAGCTCCTACAATGAGCAGTTCTTC | CASSSPSSYNEQFF
TRBJ2-1 | - | TRBV9 | TRBD1 | 14 | TGTGCCAGCAGCGCAGGGGGCTCCTACAATGAGCAGTTCTTC | CASSAGGSYNEQFF
TRBJ1-2 | - | TRBV5-5 | - | 12 | TGTGCCAGCAGCTTGAAGAGTAATGGCTACACCTTC | CASSLKSNGYTF
TRBJ1-2 | once | TRBV5-1 | - | 15 | TGCGCCAGCAGCTTGGAGGGGGGTGGATCCTATGGCTACACCTTC | CASSLEGGGSYGYTF
TRBJ1-2 | - | TRBV6-5 | TRBD1 | 14 | TGTGCCAGCAGATTCACCGGGACAGACTATGGCTACACCTTC | CASRFTGTDYGYTF